The entry that follows covers one T cell receptor beta chain sequence. Relative to the germline gene, one junction end is altered; a read error may explain this. The entry originates in a study of metastatic and nonmetastatic thyroid tumors. TCRdb reassembled clones from the PCR reads with MiXCR. The sample yields some 17,000 clones, 34% seen once. No treatment of any kind had been given to any patient before thyroid surgery. The germline V gene has CDR1 SGHTA and CDR2 FQGNSA. The CDR3 has 14 residues. The origin of this receptor is a female donor with papillary thyroid cancer or a benign thyroid nodule (not recorded which). Some clones in this sample may be carry-over from other donors' samples. What was sequenced was tumor tissue. The chain is built from TRBV7-2 and TRBJ2-7, with a possible D match to TRBD2 (6 bases). CDR3 DNA sequence: TGTGCCTGCAGCCAATTAGCGGCATCCTCCGAGCAGTACTTC. Its translation: CACSQLAASSEQYF.